Below, 30 T cell receptor beta chains from the same sample are listed, as sequenced in a study of blood T cell repertoires in COVID-19. Sequencing used immunoSEQ multiplex PCR; TCRdb keeps in-frame clones, though not all of them. This sample has 150,000 to 200,000 clones, with more than 75% found just once. The specimen sequenced was peripheral blood. These receptors originate from a man aged 55 to 70 with active or convalescent COVID-19.

The chain recombines TRBV6-4 with TRBJ1-1; D is ambiguous. V was shortened by 8 bases and J by 2 bases, with 12 bases between the two germline ends. The germline gives CDR1 MRHNA, CDR2 SNTAGT. CDR3 length: 13 amino acids. CDR3 sequence reads: CASATQDNTEAFF. The CDR3 DNA is TGTGCCAGCGCTACGCAGGATAACACTGAAGCTTTCTTT.

The chain recombines TRBV10-2 with TRBJ1-1; TRBD1 is a possible D gene (5 bases). The CDR3 extends over 14 amino acids. The V gene's germline CDR1 is WSHSY and CDR2 SAAADI. The V gene lost 3 bases and the J gene lost 3 bases, with 11 bases spanning the gap. This CDR3 is CASSDLGADTEAFF. In DNA form, the CDR3 reads TGCGCCAGCAGTGATTTAGGGGCGGACACTGAAGCTTTCTTT.

The J gene is TRBJ2-3, the V gene TRBV5-4, with 9 bases that match TRBD2. Unmatched junction bases numbered 8, after V lost 0 bases and J lost 6 bases. The V gene's germline CDR1 is SGHNT and CDR2 YYREEE (reference sequence). The CDR3 contains 16 residues. The CDR3 reads CASSLGAGTSWDTQYF. CDR3 sequence (DNA): TGTGCCAGCAGCTTGGGCGCCGGGACTAGCTGGGATACGCAGTATTTT.

The rearrangement joins TRBV7-2 to TRBJ1-2, with D unclear. This CDR3 has 11 residues. Germline CDR1 is SGHTA and CDR2 is FQGNSA. The V end was cut by 5 bases, the J end by 5 bases, with 6 bases between. In DNA, the CDR3 is TGTGCCAGCAGCCCCCTTTATGGCTACACCTTC. Its translation: CASSPLYGYTF.

The chain links TRBV12-3 or TRBV12-4 to TRBJ1-5; a possible D gene is TRBD1 (6 bases). V dropped 1 base and J dropped 11 bases, with 12 bases sitting between them. The CDR3 is 13 residues long. CDR3 bases: TGTGCCAGCAGTTTAGAAGGACAGTCAGCCCAGCATTTT. As protein: CASSLEGQSAQHF.

The V call is TRBV11-3, the J call TRBJ2-1; 8 positions match TRBD1. J was trimmed by 3 bases and V by 3 bases; bases with no gene match: 4. The CDR3 spans 15 residues. Looked up from germline, CDR1 is SGHNT and CDR2 is YENEEA. CDR3 coding DNA: TGTGCCAGCAGCTTGGGGGGACAGGTCTACAATGAGCAGTTCTTC. This sequence encodes CASSLGGQVYNEQFF.

The V gene is TRBV4-1, the J gene TRBJ2-6; 9 bases match TRBD1. V was pared by 2 bases and J by 0 bases, with 8 bases of the junction left unmatched. CDR3 length equals 19 residues. Germline assignment: CDR1 MGHRA and CDR2 YSYEKL. The CDR3 sequence is CASSQTPGQGRSGANVLTF. The CDR3 DNA is TGCGCCAGCAGCCAAACCCCGGGACAGGGCCGCTCTGGGGCCAACGTCCTGACTTTC.

V usage is TRBV7-7 and J usage is TRBJ2-2; no definite D call. The CDR3 sequence is 15 residues long. The germline CDR1 and CDR2 sequences are SSHAT and FNYEAQ (reference sequence). Trimming cost V 1 base and J 6 bases, with 12 bases left between them. CDR3 sequence (DNA): TGTGCCAGCAGCTTAGATCCAGGCCATTCCGGGGAGCTGTTTTTT. This codes for CASSLDPGHSGELFF.

This clone came up once. The V call is TRBV11-2, the J call TRBJ2-3; 7 bases match TRBD1. Trimming cost V 4 bases and J 5 bases; bases outside gene matches: 12. CDR1 is SGHAT and CDR2 is FQNNGV in the germline V gene. The CDR3 is 16 residues long. The CDR3, as DNA: TGTGCCAGCAGCTGGGGACAGAGACGGCTTCGAGATACGCAGTATTTT. It yields the protein CASSWGQRRLRDTQYF. The variable domain in full, with the rest retrieved from reference TRBV11-2 and TRBJ2-3, is EAGVAQSPRYKIIEKRQSVAFWCNPISGHATLYWYQQILGQGPKLLIQFQNNGVVDDSQLPKDRFSAERLKGVDSTLKIQPAKLEDSAVYLCASSWGQRRLRDTQYFGPGTRLTVL.

The J gene is TRBJ1-1, the V gene TRBV6-5; D is uncertain. Germline CDR1 reads MNHEY; CDR2 reads SVGAGI. This CDR3 spans 14 amino acids. V lost 0 bases, J lost 1 base, and 6 bases lay in between. The CDR3, as DNA: TGTGCCAGCAGTTACTCGAGAGGGAACACTGAAGCTTTCTTT. Its translation: CASSYSRGNTEAFF.

This chain joins TRBV7-8 and TRBJ2-7, with 11 bases fitting TRBD2. There are 17 residues in the CDR3. Per germline, CDR1 SGHVS and CDR2 FQNEAQ. V gave up 5 bases and J gave up 2 bases; unmatched junction bases: 11. CDR3: CASSLTGGLADAYEQYF. In nucleotides, the CDR3 is TGTGCCAGCAGCCTCACCGGGGGACTAGCGGATGCCTACGAGCAGTACTTC. Variable domain in full (rest from reference TRBV7-8 and TRBJ2-7): GAGVSQSPRYKVAKRGQDVALRCDPISGHVSLFWYQQALGQGPEFLTYFQNEAQLDKSGLPSDRFFAERPEGSVSTLKIQRTQQEDSAVYLCASSLTGGLADAYEQYFGPGTRLTVT.

V usage is TRBV6-5 and J usage is TRBJ1-2; TRBD1 matches 7 bases. The CDR3 loop spans 15 amino acids. Germline assignment: CDR1 MNHEY and CDR2 SVGAGI. V lost 0 bases and J lost 2; bases outside the gene matches: 3. The CDR3 sequence: CASSYSGTVNYGYTF. The DNA of the CDR3 is TGTGCCAGCAGTTACTCGGGGACAGTCAACTATGGCTACACCTTC.

The rearrangement links TRBV10-1 to TRBJ2-2, with D tentatively TRBD1 (5 bases). V lost 1 base and J lost 7, with 10 bases in between. The CDR3 loop spans 14 amino acids. The germline V gene has CDR1 WNHNN and CDR2 SYGVQD (reference sequence). CDR3 in amino acids: CASSEYRTFGELFF. The CDR3 nucleotides are TGCGCCAGCAGTGAGTACAGGACGTTCGGGGAGCTGTTTTTT.

This rearrangement joins TRBV19 to TRBJ1-2; D is uncertain. CDR1 and CDR2 from the germline V gene are LNHDA and SQIVND (reference sequence). The CDR3 loop spans 16 amino acids. The V end was cut by 6 bases, the J end by 2 bases, with 19 bases between. The CDR3 DNA follows: TGTGCCAGTAGACCAACCAGACAACCCATCAACTATGGCTACACCTTC. It specifies CASRPTRQPINYGYTF.

The chain links TRBV15 to TRBJ2-3, with D perhaps matching TRBD1 (6 bases). The CDR3 totals 16 residues. V was clipped by 4 bases and J by 1 base, with 15 bases between them. Germline lookup yields CDR1 LNHNV and CDR2 YYDKDF (reference sequence). The CDR3 protein is CATSKRSGVGTDTQYF. In nucleotides, the CDR3 is TGTGCCACCAGCAAACGTTCAGGGGTTGGCACAGATACGCAGTATTTT.

The chain couples TRBV7-9 to TRBJ1-4; D might be TRBD1 (6 bases). Germline V lookup: CDR1 SEHNR, CDR2 FQNEAQ (reference sequence). The CDR3 runs 15 residues. The ends were cut back, 5 bases at V and 4 bases at J, with 14 bases in the middle. CDR3 sequence reads: CASSSPGEYNEKLFF. CDR3 coding DNA: TGTGCCAGCAGCAGCCCAGGGGAGTATAATGAAAAACTGTTTTTT.

The chain combines TRBV10-3 with TRBJ2-1; 9 nucleotides line up with TRBD1. Germline V CDR1 and CDR2: ENHRY, SYGVKD. Trimming took 6 bases from V and 0 from J; bases not matched to a gene: 0. The CDR3 sequence is 14 residues long. This CDR3 reads CAIRGQGSYNEQFF. CDR3 in DNA: TGTGCCATCAGGGGACAGGGCTCCTACAATGAGCAGTTCTTC.

This clone was seen just once. The chain uses TRBV10-3 and TRBJ1-4; no clear D gene. The germline CDR1 and CDR2 sequences are ENHRY and SYGVKD. This CDR3 is 11 amino acids long. V gave up 8 bases and J gave up 7 bases, with 8 bases separating them. In DNA, the CDR3 is TGTGCCATCGGAGGCGGTGAAAAACTGTTTTTT. Amino acids: CAIGGGEKLFF.

This chain links TRBV18 with TRBJ2-2; 11 positions agree with TRBD1. The CDR3 runs to 16 residues. CDR1 is KGHSH and CDR2 is LQKENI in the germline V gene. The V and J ends lost 5 bases and 4 bases, in that order; junction bases with no gene match: 6. As DNA, the CDR3 is TGTGCCAGCTCATCCCCGGGACAGGGGGGCACCGGGGAGCTGTTTTTT. Amino acid sequence: CASSSPGQGGTGELFF. Complete variable domain (other parts from reference TRBV18 and TRBJ2-2): NAGVMQNPRHLVRRRGQEARLRCSPMKGHSHVYWYRQLPEEGLKFMVYLQKENIIDESGMPKERFSAEFPKEGPSILRIQQVVRGDSAAYFCASSSPGQGGTGELFFGEGSRLTVL.

The chain is built from TRBV10-3 and TRBJ2-5, with 8 bases matching TRBD2. The CDR3 loop spans 14 amino acids. CDR1 is ENHRY and CDR2 is SYGVKD in the germline V gene. V lost 5 bases and J lost 2; bases outside the gene matches: 4. The CDR3 here is CAISPGLAQETQYF. CDR3 nucleotides: TGTGCCATCAGTCCAGGACTAGCTCAAGAGACCCAGTACTTC.

The chain has TRBV3-1 (or the pseudogene TRBV3-2) and TRBJ1-5; 10 nucleotides match TRBD1. V dropped 4 bases and J dropped 2; count of bases not matched to a gene: 11. The length of the CDR3 is 18 residues. Germline lookup yields CDR1 LGHDT and CDR2 YNNKEL (reference sequence). The DNA for the CDR3 is TGTGCCAGCAGCCGCCCTCCCGGGACAGGGGTCTGCAATCAGCCCCAGCATTTT. This encodes CASSRPPGTGVCNQPQHF.

The table lists this clone with a count of one. V gene TRBV5-1 combines with J gene TRBJ2-5; D unresolved. Germline V gives CDR1 SGHRS, CDR2 YFSETQ. This CDR3 spans 12 amino acids. Trimming cost V 4 bases and J 2 bases, with 6 bases left between them. The CDR3 bases are TGCGCCAGCAGCCCAGTGCAAGAGACCCAGTACTTC. This gives the protein CASSPVQETQYF.

V gene TRBV5-8 combines with J gene TRBJ1-5; 7 positions agree with TRBD1. CDR1 is SGHTS and CDR2 is YDEGEE in the germline V gene. The V and J ends lost 4 bases and 0 bases, in that order; junction bases with no gene match: 10. The CDR3 runs 17 residues. CDR3 sequence: CASSPGRDSYSNQPQHF. The CDR3, as DNA: TGTGCCAGCAGCCCCGGGAGGGACAGTTATAGCAATCAGCCCCAGCATTTT.

V is TRBV27 and J is TRBJ1-2, with TRBD1 as a possible D gene (5 bases). The CDR3 length is 15 residues. Germline loops: CDR1 MNHEY, CDR2 SMNVEV (reference sequence). The V end was cut by 9 bases, the J end by 2 bases, with 19 bases between. The DNA of the CDR3 is TGTGCCAGTGGAATTACAGGCCAAGAAAACTATGGCTACACCTTC. This encodes CASGITGQENYGYTF.

The J gene is TRBJ1-1, the V gene TRBV5-1; 12 bases match TRBD1. V lost 7 bases, J lost 3 bases, and 7 bases stayed unmatched. CDR1 SGHRS and CDR2 YFSETQ come from the germline V gene. There are 15 residues in the CDR3. The CDR3 reads CASYPGQGADTEAFF. The CDR3 DNA follows: TGCGCCAGCTACCCGGGACAGGGGGCAGACACTGAAGCTTTCTTT.

The V call is TRBV2, the J call TRBJ2-3; the match to TRBD2 covers 7 bases. Germline CDR1 reads SNHLY; CDR2 reads FYNNEI. The V and J ends lost 3 bases and 0 bases, in that order; junction bases with no gene match: 6. This CDR3 has 16 residues. CDR3 loop: CASSDGRSTSTDTQYF. The CDR3, as DNA: TGTGCCAGCAGTGACGGGAGGTCCACTAGCACAGATACGCAGTATTTT.

This clone was seen a few times. The chain uses TRBV11-2 and TRBJ1-1, with D perhaps TRBD1 (5 bases). The V and J ends lost 5 bases and 1 base respectively, with 17 bases between them. The CDR3 loop spans 16 amino acids. Looked up from germline, CDR1 is SGHAT and CDR2 is FQNNGV. This CDR3 reads CASSHLTVQENTEAFF. The CDR3 DNA reads as TGTGCCAGCAGCCATCTTACGGTACAGGAGAACACTGAAGCTTTCTTT. The entire variable domain, with the rest obtained from reference TRBV11-2 and TRBJ1-1, is as follows: EAGVAQSPRYKIIEKRQSVAFWCNPISGHATLYWYQQILGQGPKLLIQFQNNGVVDDSQLPKDRFSAERLKGVDSTLKIQPAKLEDSAVYLCASSHLTVQENTEAFFGQGTRLTVV.

Here the CDR3 DNA reads TGTGCCAGCAGTGAAGCTCGGACAGGCTTGACCCTCCACTTT. This sequence encodes CASSEARTGLTLHF. The genes are TRBV6-1 and TRBJ1-6, with 7 bases aligning to TRBD1. Germline trimming cut 0 bases from V and 14 bases from J; bases unmatched to any gene: 7. This CDR3 comprises 14 residues. Germline CDR1 reads MNHNS; CDR2 reads SASEGT.

This clone was detected once. The rearrangement joins TRBV5-1 to TRBJ2-1; the D gene is possibly TRBD2 (6 bases). This CDR3 contains 16 residues. Deletions cut 4 bases from V and 7 bases from J, with 21 bases between. Germline CDR1 and CDR2: SGHRS and YFSETQ. CDR3 protein: CASSPKARGMLNEQFF. DNA of the CDR3: TGCGCCAGCAGCCCTAAAGCGCGGGGTATGCTGAATGAGCAGTTCTTC. Complete variable domain (other parts from reference TRBV5-1 and TRBJ2-1): KAGVTQTPRYLIKTRGQQVTLSCSPISGHRSVSWYQQTPGQGLQFLFEYFSETQRNKGNFPGRFSGRQFSNSRSEMNVSTLELGDSALYLCASSPKARGMLNEQFFGPGTRLTVL.

The chain is built from TRBV7-2 and TRBJ1-2; 9 bases match TRBD1. V lost 6 bases to trimming and J lost 4 bases; unmatched junction nucleotides: 3. The CDR3 extends over 13 amino acids. Germline loops: CDR1 SGHTA, CDR2 FQGNSA. CDR3 sequence: CASRMTGGYGYTF. Here the CDR3 DNA reads TGTGCCAGCAGGATGACAGGGGGCTATGGCTACACCTTC.